Below, 10 T cell receptor beta chains from the same sample are listed, as sequenced in a study of radiation and T cells in renal cell carcinoma (dated by TCRdb to 2020 to 2021). The label giving this sample's time point can be read as: baseline pretreatment blood. Taken with the paper, the label for treatment or condition translates to: 15 Gy SBRT to primary tumor, nephrectomy 4 weeks later. The library was built by means of the immunoSEQ multiplex PCR assay. The clones in this table, taken by TCRdb from immuneACCESS, are in-frame only. Not every clone is retained; where verified, under half of the shortfall comes from an unresolved V gene, and the cause of the rest is unknown. Present in this sample are 55,000 to 65,000 clones, 65% to 85% of which were seen just once. The top ten constitute about 7.1% of the sample. The source was blood, collected from a patient whose treatment included radiotherapy and nephrectomy. These receptors all come from a man in his sixties with renal cell carcinoma.

V usage is TRBV11-3 and J usage is TRBJ1-2, with D perhaps TRBD1 (6 bases). The germline V gene encodes CDR1 SGHNT and CDR2 YENEEA. Trimming took 5 bases from V and 7 from J, leaving 23 bases between them. The length of the CDR3 is 16 residues. Here the CDR3 reads CASSLGPTGTIGGYTF. The CDR3 DNA is TGTGCCAGCAGCCTTGGCCCAACAGGGACTATTGGTGGCTACACCTTC.

This chain joins TRBV10-1 and TRBJ2-3; D unclear. V was shortened by 4 bases and J by 5 bases, with 4 bases between the two germline ends. Per germline, CDR1 WNHNN and CDR2 SYGVQD (reference sequence). The CDR3 is 11 residues long. CDR3 in DNA: TGCGCCAGCAGTGGAGAAGATACGCAGTATTTT. This encodes CASSGEDTQYF.

The chain carries TRBV28 and TRBJ1-2, with D possibly being TRBD1 (6 bases). CDR3 length: 16 amino acids. Germline loops: CDR1 MDHEN, CDR2 SYDVKM. V was trimmed by 4 bases and J by 8 bases, leaving 23 bases between them. The CDR3 DNA reads TGTGCCAGCAGTTCTAATTGGCCCTTTAGGGGGAAAGGCTACACCTTC. The encoded protein is CASSSNWPFRGKGYTF.

The chain couples TRBV10-3 to TRBJ1-2, with 7 bases that match TRBD1. CDR1 is ENHRY and CDR2 is SYGVKD in the germline V gene. Trimming cost V 10 bases and J 4 bases; bases outside gene matches: 12. The CDR3 loop spans 14 amino acids. The CDR3 DNA reads TGTGCCACCTCCCCGACAGGGAAAGTCTATGGCTACACCTTC. It yields the protein CATSPTGKVYGYTF.

The table lists this clone with a few counts. The V call is TRBV5-6, the J call TRBJ1-5, with D perhaps TRBD1 (5 bases). The CDR3 is 18 amino acids. The ends were cut back, 3 bases at V and 0 bases at J, with 19 bases in the middle. Germline values: CDR1 SGHDT, CDR2 YYEEEE. The DNA for the CDR3 is TGTGCCAGCAGCTCTTACCGGACGGGGACTTTTAGCAATCAGCCCCAGCATTTT. Encoded protein: CASSSYRTGTFSNQPQHF.

A few counts support this clone. The chain employs TRBV2 and TRBJ2-5, with D tentatively TRBD1 (7 bases). CDR3 length equals 14 residues. CDR1 is SNHLY, CDR2 FYNNEI, per germline. V lost 6 bases, J lost 8 bases, and 19 bases lay in between. The CDR3 loop is CASRDREAAVTQYF. In DNA form, the CDR3 reads TGTGCCAGCAGAGACAGGGAGGCGGCGGTAACCCAGTACTTC.

This chain connects TRBV11-2 to TRBJ2-5, with TRBD2 matching over 14 bases. The CDR3 is 18 amino acids. Per the germline V gene, CDR1 is SGHAT and CDR2 is FQNNGV. Losses at the gene ends were 2 bases for V and 5 bases for J; bases not matched to a gene: 10. CDR3 in DNA: TGTGCCAGCAGCTTAAGGACTAGCGGGGGGTATGGGGACGAGACCCAGTACTTC. Translated: CASSLRTSGGYGDETQYF.

This rearrangement joins TRBV6-5 to TRBJ1-2; perhaps TRBD1 as D (5 bases). V was shortened by 0 bases and J by 2 bases, with 13 bases between the two germline ends. The germline V gene encodes CDR1 MNHEY and CDR2 SVGAGI. The CDR3 covers 16 residues. The CDR3 here is CASSYSLVEGNYGYTF. For the CDR3, the DNA is TGTGCCAGCAGTTACTCTCTCGTGGAGGGGAACTATGGCTACACCTTC.

V and J are TRBV27 and TRBJ2-7, with D uncertain. CDR3 length: 16 amino acids. V dropped 5 bases and J dropped 2 bases, with 19 bases sitting between them. In germline, CDR1 is MNHEY, CDR2 SMNVEV (reference sequence). As DNA, the CDR3 is TGTGCCAGCAGTGACCTGAAACCTTCCCCTACCTACGAGCAGTACTTC. Translating it yields CASSDLKPSPTYEQYF.

The CDR3 nucleotides read TGCAGTGGTGCAGTACAAGAGACCCAGTACTTC. Protein product: CSGAVQETQYF. The V gene is TRBV20-1, the J gene TRBJ2-5; D is unresolved. Trimming cost V 7 bases and J 2 bases, with 8 bases left between them. The length of the CDR3 is 11 residues. The germline V gene encodes CDR1 DFQATT and CDR2 SNEGSKA (reference sequence).